This T cell receptor beta chain was found in a study of T cells in Graves' hyperthyroidism and ophthalmopathy. RNA transcripts gave rise to amplified TCR beta CDR3 regions. Researchers ran a first-round RT-PCR on the TCR CDR3 using the HTBI primer set. TCRdb ran MiXCR on the multiplex PCR reads and lists one entry per CDR3 protein. This table has about 400,000 distinct CDR3 sequences, over 12% appearing once. The PBMCs studied were ones that came from 10 ml fresh peripheral blood. V lost 3 bases and J lost 0, with 8 bases in between. The CDR3 runs to 15 residues. The germline V gene has CDR1 MNHEY and CDR2 SMNVEV (reference sequence).

The chain couples TRBV27 to TRBJ1-4; maybe TRBD1 (6 bases). Sequencing input: blood. The sequence was obtained from a man aged 50 or older with Graves' ophthalmopathy. The CDR3 region has the DNA TGTGCCAGCAGTTTCGGGGGCGCAACTAATGAAAAACTGTTTTTT. Amino acid sequence: CASSFGGATNEKLFF.